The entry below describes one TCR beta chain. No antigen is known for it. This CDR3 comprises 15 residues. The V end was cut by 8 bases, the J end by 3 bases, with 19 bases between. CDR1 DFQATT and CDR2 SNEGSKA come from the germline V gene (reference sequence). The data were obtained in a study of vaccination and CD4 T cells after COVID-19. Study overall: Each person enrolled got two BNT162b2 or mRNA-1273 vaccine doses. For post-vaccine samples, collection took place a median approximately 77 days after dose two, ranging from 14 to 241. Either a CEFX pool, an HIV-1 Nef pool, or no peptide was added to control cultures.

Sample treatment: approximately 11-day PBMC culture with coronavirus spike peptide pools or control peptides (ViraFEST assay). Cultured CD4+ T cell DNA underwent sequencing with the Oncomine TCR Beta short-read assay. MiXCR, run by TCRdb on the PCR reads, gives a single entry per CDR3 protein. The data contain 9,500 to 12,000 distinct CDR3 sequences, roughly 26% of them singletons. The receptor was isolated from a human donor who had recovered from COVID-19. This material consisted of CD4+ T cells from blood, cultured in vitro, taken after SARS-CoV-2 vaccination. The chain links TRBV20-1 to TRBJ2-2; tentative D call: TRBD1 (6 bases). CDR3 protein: CSTTLGAQDTGELFF. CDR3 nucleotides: TGCAGTACCACATTGGGGGCGCAGGACACCGGGGAGCTGTTTTTT.